The sequence of this TCR beta chain was determined in a study of cytomegalovirus exposure and HLA in healthy donors. Study-level results: Associated with cytomegalovirus, according to the listing, were 150 to 200 TCR beta chains. It was found in a later analysis that first-cohort TCR clusters tended to co-occur in the approximately 130 validation repertoires.

TCRdb's table, derived via immunoSEQ multiplex PCR, lists solely in-frame clones and lacks some. The profile shows roughly 150,000 clones, about 88% of them singletons. While the first cohort had 600 to 750 subjects, the donors belonged to the separate validation cohort of about 130 subjects. On this clone: The target antigen is unknown.

Sequencing used PBMCs. The clonotype comes from a young man in good health and CMV-seropositive.

CDR3 in DNA: TGTGCCCCGTGGGGGGAGCCTCCGCGGGGGGAGCTGTTTTTT. Its translation: CAPWGEPPRGELFF. This rearrangement joins TRBV6-4 to TRBJ2-2; maybe TRBD2 (6 bases). CDR1 is MRHNA and CDR2 is SNTAGT in the germline V gene. The length of the CDR3 is 14 residues. Trimming cost V 11 bases and J 8 bases, with 21 bases left between them.